This is a list of T cell receptor beta chains from one sample in a study of B cell selection in AIRE deficiency. Using immunoSEQ multiplex PCR, the repertoire was profiled, and TCRdb retains in-frame clones only, with some absent. The profile covers some 25,000 clones, with roughly 97% appearing a single time and roughly 0.22% taken by the ten largest. The source material was conventional CD4+ T cells sorted from PBMCs. These receptors were taken from a human donor with AIRE deficiency. CDR3s include the opening cysteine and the closing phenylalanine or tryptophan. The D gene is left open where the match is weak. Part of the rows lack a size; the others show once, few, many or a class for expanded clones.

clone_size	j_call	v_call	d_call	cdr3_nt	cdr3_aa
-	TRBJ2-3	TRBV7-6	TRBD1	TGTGCCAGCAGCTTAACGACAGGGCTCACAGATACGCAGTATTTT	CASSLTTGLTDTQYF
-	TRBJ2-3	TRBV4-2	-	TGTGCCAGCAGCCCGGACCGTGGCGGGGTCGCAGATACGCAGTATTTT	CASSPDRGGVADTQYF
-	TRBJ1-3	TRBV30	-	TGTGCCTGGAAGGTATCTGGAAACACCATATATTTT	CAWKVSGNTIYF
-	TRBJ2-7	TRBV5-4	-	TGTGCCAGCAGCCCGGGACACTCCTACGAGCAGTACTTC	CASSPGHSYEQYF
-	TRBJ2-2	TRBV10-3	TRBD2	TGTGCCATCAGTGATCGGACTAGCGGATTCGCCGGGGAGCTGTTTTTT	CAISDRTSGFAGELFF
-	TRBJ1-2	TRBV10-3	TRBD1	TGTGCCATCACTATGGACAGGATGCCCTATGGCTACACCTTC	CAITMDRMPYGYTF
-	TRBJ2-7	TRBV5-1	TRBD1	TGCGCCAGCAGCCGGCGCGGGACAGGGGGCGGTCCAGCTCTAGTGATCTACGAGCAGTACTTC	CASSRRGTGGGPALVIYEQYF
-	TRBJ2-1	TRBV4-3	-	TGCGCCAGCAGCCGATCCGTGGGGCCATCCTCCTACAATGAGCAGTTCTTC	CASSRSVGPSSYNEQFF
-	TRBJ2-7	TRBV7-9	-	TGTGCCAGCAGCTTAGACACTGTCATGGGAAAGCAGTACTTC	CASSLDTVMGKQYF
once	TRBJ2-7	TRBV6-9	-	TGTGCCAGCAGCTCCTACGACGGGACCTACGAGCAGTACTTC	CASSSYDGTYEQYF
-	TRBJ1-5	TRBV4-2	-	TGTGCCAGCAGGCCCACGGGGGTTAGTCAGCCCCAGCATTTT	CASRPTGVSQPQHF
-	TRBJ2-5	TRBV6-1	TRBD2	TGTGCCAGCACCTTAGGACTAGCAGAACAAGAGACCCAGTACTTC	CASTLGLAEQETQYF
-	TRBJ2-1	TRBV4-1	TRBD2	TGCGCCAGCAGCCTCCTGACTAGCGGGCTATACAATGAGCAGTTCTTC	CASSLLTSGLYNEQFF
-	TRBJ2-2	TRBV6-4	TRBD1	TGTGCCAGCAGTGACTCGAGCGGACAGGCCGGGTCTCGTGCCGGGGAGCTGTTTTTT	CASSDSSGQAGSRAGELFF
-	TRBJ1-2	TRBV30	-	TGTGCCTGGAGTGTTCGGACCCTCCGATTTACGCGCTACACCTTC	CAWSVRTLRFTRYTF
-	TRBJ2-1	TRBV9	TRBD2	TGTGCCAGCTCAAAGGCATGGCGGGAGCAGTACAATGAGCAGTTCTTC	CASSKAWREQYNEQFF
-	TRBJ1-2	TRBV20-1	-	TGCAGTGCTCCCCGTTATGGCTACACCTTC	CSAPRYGYTF
-	TRBJ2-6	TRBV5-1	-	TGCGCCAGCAGCTTGATTCTGTTGGGGGTTGGTACTTATGGGGCCAACGTCCTGACTTTC	CASSLILLGVGTYGANVLTF
-	TRBJ2-4	TRBV28	TRBD1	TGTGCCAGCAGAGATTCCGGGACAGGGCCCAAAAACATTCAGTACTTC	CASRDSGTGPKNIQYF
-	TRBJ1-1	TRBV19	-	TGTGCCAGTAGTATAGGAGGGACGGGCAGAATGAACACTGAAGCTTTCTTT	CASSIGGTGRMNTEAFF
-	TRBJ2-7	TRBV7-9	-	TGTGCCAGCAGCACCCGGGACGGACCCTCCTACGAGCAGTACTTC	CASSTRDGPSYEQYF
-	TRBJ2-4	TRBV28	-	TGTGCCAGCAGTCCCCGCGGGACCAAAAACATTCAGTACTTC	CASSPRGTKNIQYF
-	TRBJ1-5	TRBV28	-	TGTGCCAGCAGTTACAACCCCCATCAGCCCCAGCATTTT	CASSYNPHQPQHF
-	TRBJ2-7	TRBV4-1	-	TGCGCCAGCAGCCAGGGTGGCGTGACCTACGAGCAGTACTTC	CASSQGGVTYEQYF
-	TRBJ1-2	TRBV5-1	-	TGCGCCAGCAGCTTGGCGGCAGGCCCCTTTGGCTATGGCTACACCTTC	CASSLAAGPFGYGYTF
-	TRBJ2-7	TRBV4-2	-	TGTGCCAGCAGCCCCTCGGGGGCCGGAGGAGAGCAGTACTTC	CASSPSGAGGEQYF
-	TRBJ1-5	TRBV6-6	TRBD1	TGTGCCAGCAGCTCAGGGGGCGCGAGCAATCAGCCCCAGCATTTT	CASSSGGASNQPQHF
-	TRBJ2-2	TRBV18	TRBD2	TGTGCCAGCTCCCGCCTAGCGGGAGGGCCGACCGGGGAGCTGTTTTTT	CASSRLAGGPTGELFF